This T cell receptor beta chain was identified during a study of blood T cell repertoires in COVID-19. Overall study context: From the United States, Italy and Spain came samples of acute and convalescent COVID-19. The cDNA or gDNA used as material had been derived from T cells, B-cell-depleted T cells, or PBMCs.

The ends were cut back, 3 bases at V and 4 bases at J, with 12 bases in the middle. The germline V gene has CDR1 SGDLS and CDR2 YYNGEE. The CDR3 extends over 14 amino acids. Original handling: Using reference gene primer amplification, nucleated cell counts were estimated. Repertoires were generated with immunoSEQ multiplex PCR, while TCRdb's copy carries only in-frame clones and drops some. Clone size and V and J calls were adopted from that table, with D and trimming inferred from the DNA. This sample carries roughly 290,000 clones, 89% of them seen once, and the ten largest clones take about an eighth.

This chain joins TRBV9 and TRBJ2-3; the D is unclear. The TCR was taken from a woman between 55 and 75 years old with acute or convalescent COVID-19. The sequencing input was peripheral blood. Here the CDR3 reads CASSDLVPADTQYF. The CDR3 region has the DNA TGTGCCAGCAGCGACCTAGTTCCGGCAGATACGCAGTATTTT. Filled out from reference TRBV9 and TRBJ2-3, the complete variable domain reads DSGVTQTPKHLITATGQRVTLRCSPRSGDLSVYWYQQSLDQGLQFLIQYYNGEERAKGNILERFSAQQFPDLHSELNLSSLELGDSALYFCASSDLVPADTQYFGPGTRLTVL.